This passage covers 9 T cell receptor beta chains from one sample sequenced in a study of immune evolution from preneoplasia to lung adenocarcinoma. The repertoire was sequenced with immunoSEQ multiplex PCR; TCRdb's copy has only in-frame clones and lacks some. The sample holds around 39,000 clones; roughly 71% are singletons and the top ten take about 6%. The material sequenced was FFPE invasive lung adenocarcinoma tissue. Receptor source: a person aged 60 to 70 with lung adenocarcinoma.

The rearrangement links TRBV4-2 to TRBJ1-4, with a possible D match to TRBD1 (6 bases). This CDR3 is 16 amino acids long. The germline CDR1 and CDR2 sequences are LGHNA and YNFKEQ. Trimming removed 1 base from V and 3 bases from J, with 12 bases in between. For the CDR3, the DNA is TGTGCCAGCAGCCAAGGAACGACAGGATCTAATGAAAAACTGTTTTTT. It codes for CASSQGTTGSNEKLFF.

V is TRBV7-2 and J is TRBJ2-7, with TRBD1 matching over 8 bases. The CDR3 has 15 residues. V shed 5 bases, J shed 0 bases, and the junction held 6 bases outside the gene matches. Germline V CDR1 and CDR2: SGHTA, FQGNSA. The CDR3 sequence: CASSPQTGGSYEQYF. CDR3 DNA sequence: TGTGCCAGCAGCCCACAAACAGGGGGCTCCTACGAGCAGTACTTC.

V gene TRBV10-3 combines with J gene TRBJ2-3; 8 nucleotides agree with TRBD1. Germline V CDR1 and CDR2: ENHRY, SYGVKD. The CDR3 has 15 amino acids. The ends lost 6 bases at V and 4 bases at J; junction bases unmatched: 9. This chain's CDR3 is CAISMTGVSADTQYF. Written as DNA, the CDR3 is TGTGCCATCAGCATGACAGGGGTCAGTGCAGATACGCAGTATTTT.

As regards this clone: An end of the junction does not agree with germline; a read error may underlie this. The chain recombines TRBV2 with TRBJ1-4; the D gene is possibly TRBD1 (6 bases). This CDR3 comprises 14 residues. Germline lookup yields CDR1 SNHLY and CDR2 FYNNEI. DNA of the CDR3: TGTGCCAGCAGTAGACAGGCCACTAATGAAAAACCGTTTTTT. This encodes CASSRQATNEKPFF.

The chain links TRBV18 to TRBJ1-5; D possibly corresponds to TRBD1 (6 bases). The CDR3 extends over 13 amino acids. Trimming cost V 1 base and J 5 bases, with 6 bases left between them. Germline values: CDR1 KGHSH, CDR2 LQKENI. CDR3 DNA: TGTGCCAGCTCACCACGACAGGATCAGCCCCAGCATTTT. Its protein product is CASSPRQDQPQHF.

V usage is TRBV13 and J usage is TRBJ2-7; no clear D gene. The CDR3 extends over 13 amino acids. Germline V gene sequence: CDR1 PRHDT, CDR2 FYEKMQ (reference sequence). Trimming removed 0 bases from V and 5 bases from J, with 8 bases in between. The CDR3 spells CASSLGRANEQYF. CDR3 nucleotides: TGTGCCAGCAGCTTAGGCCGGGCAAACGAGCAGTACTTC.

The chain links TRBV19 to TRBJ2-2; D uncertain. V was trimmed by 6 bases and J by 4 bases, leaving 9 bases between them. Germline V gives CDR1 LNHDA, CDR2 SQIVND (reference sequence). The CDR3 runs to 13 residues. The CDR3 coding sequence is TGTGCCAGTAGACGGCAGAGCACCGGGGAGCTGTTTTTT. This gives the protein CASRRQSTGELFF.

The J gene is TRBJ2-3, the V gene TRBV28; the match to TRBD1 covers 8 bases. The CDR3 extends over 17 amino acids. Germline values: CDR1 MDHEN, CDR2 SYDVKM. The J segment lost 3 bases and the V segment lost 5 bases, leaving 13 bases of the junction unmatched. CDR3: CASSGYQGAGLTDTQYF. CDR3 in DNA: TGTGCCAGCAGTGGATATCAGGGGGCAGGCTTGACAGATACGCAGTATTTT.

This clone was recorded once. This chain joins TRBV30 and TRBJ1-4, with TRBD1 as a possible D gene (6 bases). Between the trimmed V and J ends, which lost 1 base and 7 bases, there was a span of 16 bases. CDR1 is GTSNPN and CDR2 is SVGIG in the germline V gene (reference sequence). The CDR3 is 15 residues long. In DNA form, the CDR3 reads TGTGCCTGGAGTGGCCTACGGGGGGCAGGTGAAAAACTGTTTTTT. Translation: CAWSGLRGAGEKLFF.